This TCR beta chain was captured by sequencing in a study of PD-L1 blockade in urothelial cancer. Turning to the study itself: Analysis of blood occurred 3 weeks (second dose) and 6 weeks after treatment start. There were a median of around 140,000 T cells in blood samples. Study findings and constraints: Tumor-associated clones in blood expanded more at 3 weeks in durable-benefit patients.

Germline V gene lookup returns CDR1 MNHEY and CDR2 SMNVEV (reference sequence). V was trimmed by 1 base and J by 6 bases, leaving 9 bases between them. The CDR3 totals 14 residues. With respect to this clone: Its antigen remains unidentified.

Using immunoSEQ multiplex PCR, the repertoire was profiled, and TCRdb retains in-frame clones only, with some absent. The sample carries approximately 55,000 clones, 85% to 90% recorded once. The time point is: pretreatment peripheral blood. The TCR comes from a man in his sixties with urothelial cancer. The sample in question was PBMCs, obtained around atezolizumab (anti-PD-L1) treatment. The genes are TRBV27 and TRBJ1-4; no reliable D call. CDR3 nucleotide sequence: TGTGCCAGCAGTTTATGGGCTGGCCATGAAAAACTGTTTTTT. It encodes CASSLWAGHEKLFF. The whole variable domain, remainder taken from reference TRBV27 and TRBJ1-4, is EAQVTQNPRYLITVTGKKLTVTCSQNMNHEYMSWYRQDPGLGLRQIYYSMNVEVTDKGDVPEGYKVSRKEKRNFPLILESPSPNQTSLYFCASSLWAGHEKLFFGSGTQLSVL.